Detailed here is one T cell receptor beta chain. The sample belongs to a study of shared T cell receptors in the human thymus. The method was immunoSEQ multiplex PCR; TCRdb's version includes in-frame clones alone and lacks a portion of them. The sample shows 550,000 to 800,000 clones, 70% to 90% of them seen only once. Germline values: CDR1 SGHAT, CDR2 FQDESV (reference sequence). V was shortened by 5 bases and J by 2 bases, with 12 bases between the two germline ends. This CDR3 contains 14 residues. These data also formed part of another study, on human thymus T cells. Per that paper: Resections from corrective heart surgery provided thymus tissue. Across thymic and blood repertoires, the usage of V and J genes appeared to be biased. What related research reported was that thymic repertoires overlapped highly among unrelated individuals.

The chain carries TRBV11-1 and TRBJ2-5; TRBD1 might be the D (6 bases). Sequenced input: thymocytes. This TCR derives from a girl under three years old with a congenital heart defect. The CDR3 sequence is CASSAGTPQETQYF. The CDR3 bases are TGTGCCAGCAGCGCCGGGACACCTCAAGAGACCCAGTACTTC.